The T cell receptor (beta chain) under discussion was sequenced for a study of blood T cell repertoires in COVID-19. Across the study: Acute-phase and convalescent COVID-19 samples originated in the United States, Italy and Spain. Sources were T cells, B-cell-depleted T cells, or PBMCs; the material itself was cDNA or gDNA.

Per the authors' pipeline: Amplification from reference gene primers served as the basis for estimated nucleated cell counts. Generated by immunoSEQ multiplex PCR, the TCRdb table keeps only in-frame clones and is missing some. D and trimming come from the DNA, and the V and J calls and clone size come from that table. The table shows just over 250,000 clones, with about nine tenths occurring only once. The CDR3 covers 13 residues. Trimming took 5 bases from V and 1 from J, leaving 3 bases between them. Germline CDR1 reads LGHNT; CDR2 reads FRNRAP. The clonotype was recovered from a man aged 40-55 years who had recovered from COVID-19. The gene calls are TRBV12-5 and TRBJ2-6, with D unclear. Sequenced input: peripheral blood. The chain's CDR3 is CASGPSGANVLTF. The CDR3 DNA reads as TGTGCTAGTGGTCCATCTGGGGCCAACGTCCTGACTTTC.